The present T cell receptor (beta chain) was sequenced within a study of blood T cell repertoires in COVID-19. Looked up from germline, CDR1 is SGHNT and CDR2 is YENEEA. The V and J ends lost 1 base and 0 bases, in that order; junction bases with no gene match: 1. The CDR3 length is 16 residues. Here immunoSEQ multiplex PCR was the method, and the copy in TCRdb shows in-frame clones only, minus some. The table has under 65,000 clones, about 93% seen once; the top ten hold around 8.4%. Sequences were obtained from peripheral blood. The TCR comes from a woman aged 80 or older with active COVID-19. This chain uses TRBV11-3 with TRBJ2-3, with 10 bases identical to TRBD2. This CDR3 reads CASSLGLAGSTDTQYF. The CDR3 region has the DNA TGTGCCAGCAGCTTAGGACTAGCGGGTAGCACAGATACGCAGTATTTT.